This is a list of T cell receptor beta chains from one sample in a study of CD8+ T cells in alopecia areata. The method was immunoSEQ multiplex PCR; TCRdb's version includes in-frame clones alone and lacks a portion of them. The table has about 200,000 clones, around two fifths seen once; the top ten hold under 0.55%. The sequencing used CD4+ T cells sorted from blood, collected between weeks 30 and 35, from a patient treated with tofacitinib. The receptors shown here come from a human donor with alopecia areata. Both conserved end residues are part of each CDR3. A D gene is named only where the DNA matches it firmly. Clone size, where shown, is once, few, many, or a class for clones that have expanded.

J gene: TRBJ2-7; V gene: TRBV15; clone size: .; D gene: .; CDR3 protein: CATSRVEGTDEQYF; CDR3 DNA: TGTGCCACCAGCAGAGTAGAGGGTACGGACGAGCAGTACTTC
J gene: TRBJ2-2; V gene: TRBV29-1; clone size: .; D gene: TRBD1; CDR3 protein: CSVVDRVTGELFF; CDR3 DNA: TGCAGCGTGGTGGACAGGGTCACCGGGGAGCTGTTTTTT
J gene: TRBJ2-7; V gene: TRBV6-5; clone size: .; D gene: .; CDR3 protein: CASSSRDTAYEQYF; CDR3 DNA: TGTGCCAGCAGTTCCCGGGACACAGCCTACGAGCAGTACTTC
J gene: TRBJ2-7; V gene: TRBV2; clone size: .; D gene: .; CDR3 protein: CASSSGLYEQYF; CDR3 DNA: TGTGCCAGCAGTTCGGGGCTCTACGAGCAGTACTTC
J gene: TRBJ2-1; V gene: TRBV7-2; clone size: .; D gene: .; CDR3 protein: CASSLGIIAISSYNEQFF; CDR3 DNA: TGTGCCAGCAGCTTAGGGATAATAGCGATCAGCTCCTACAATGAGCAGTTCTTC
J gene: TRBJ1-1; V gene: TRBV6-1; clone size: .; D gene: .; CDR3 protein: CASRSGQLNTEAFF; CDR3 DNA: TGTGCCAGCAGATCCGGACAGCTGAACACTGAAGCTTTCTTT
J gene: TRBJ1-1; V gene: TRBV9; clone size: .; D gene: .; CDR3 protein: CASSREVVNTEAFF; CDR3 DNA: TGTGCCAGCAGCAGGGAAGTCGTAAACACTGAAGCTTTCTTT
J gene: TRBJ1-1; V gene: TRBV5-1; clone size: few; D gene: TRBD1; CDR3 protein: CASSPRQGATEAFF; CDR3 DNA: TGCGCCAGCAGCCCTAGACAGGGGGCTACTGAAGCTTTCTTT
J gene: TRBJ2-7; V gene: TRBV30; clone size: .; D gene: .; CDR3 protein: CAWSVRAYEQYF; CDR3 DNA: TGTGCCTGGAGTGTACGAGCCTACGAGCAGTACTTC
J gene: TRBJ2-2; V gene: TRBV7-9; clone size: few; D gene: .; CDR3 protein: CASSLALGGRATGELFF; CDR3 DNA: TGTGCCAGCAGCTTAGCCCTGGGGGGCAGGGCCACCGGGGAGCTGTTTTTT
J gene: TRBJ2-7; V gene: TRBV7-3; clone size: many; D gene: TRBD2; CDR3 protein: CASSLGLADEQYF; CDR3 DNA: TGTGCCAGCAGCTTAGGGCTAGCGGACGAGCAGTACTTC
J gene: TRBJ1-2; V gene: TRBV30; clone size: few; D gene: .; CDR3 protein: CAWSVQRASNYGYTF; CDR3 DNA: TGTGCCTGGAGTGTACAAAGGGCTTCTAACTATGGCTACACCTTC
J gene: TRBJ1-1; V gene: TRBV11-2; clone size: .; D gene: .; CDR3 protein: CASSSYRDRNTEAFF; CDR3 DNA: TGTGCCAGCAGCTCTTACAGGGACCGGAACACTGAAGCTTTCTTT
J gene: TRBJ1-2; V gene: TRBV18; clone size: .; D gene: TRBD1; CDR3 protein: CASSRDREDYGYTF; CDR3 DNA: TGTGCCAGCTCACGGGACAGGGAGGACTATGGCTACACCTTC
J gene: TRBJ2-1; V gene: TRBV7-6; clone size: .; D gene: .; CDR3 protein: CASSHGDYNEQFF; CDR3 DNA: TGTGCCAGCAGTCACGGGGACTACAATGAGCAGTTCTTC
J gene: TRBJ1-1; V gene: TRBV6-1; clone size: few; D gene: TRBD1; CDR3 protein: CATTGDTEAFF; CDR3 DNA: TGTGCCACCACAGGGGACACTGAAGCTTTCTTT
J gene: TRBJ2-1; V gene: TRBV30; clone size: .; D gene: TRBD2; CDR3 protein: CAWSGTSGRYNEQFF; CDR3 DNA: TGTGCCTGGAGTGGGACTAGCGGCCGCTACAATGAGCAGTTCTTC
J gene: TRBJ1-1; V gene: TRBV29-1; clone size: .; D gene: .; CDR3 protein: CSASRGNTEAFF; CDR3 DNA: TGCAGCGCCTCCAGGGGGAACACTGAAGCTTTCTTT
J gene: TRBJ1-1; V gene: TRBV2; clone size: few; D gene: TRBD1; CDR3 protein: CAGTGQGYTEAFF; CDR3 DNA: TGTGCCGGCACGGGACAGGGATACACTGAAGCTTTCTTT
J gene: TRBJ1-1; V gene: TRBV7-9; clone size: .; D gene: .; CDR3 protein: CASSRTMNTEAFF; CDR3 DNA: TGTGCCAGCAGCAGAACCATGAACACTGAAGCTTTCTTT
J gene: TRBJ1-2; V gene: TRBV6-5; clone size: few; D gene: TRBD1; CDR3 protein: CASSYRGQGLYGYTF; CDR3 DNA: TGTGCCAGCAGTTACAGGGGACAGGGGCTGTATGGCTACACCTTC
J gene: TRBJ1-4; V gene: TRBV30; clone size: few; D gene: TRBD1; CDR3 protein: CAWRLTNIGTGDGKLFF; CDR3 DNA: TGTGCCTGGAGGCTAACTAACATTGGGACAGGGGATGGAAAACTGTTTTTT